A selection of T cell receptor beta chains follows, all from one sample in a study of spatial heterogeneity in lung cancer. MiXCR was run by TCRdb on the 5' RACE reads, yielding one entry per CDR3 protein. The data show tens of thousands of distinct CDR3 sequences, with around 5.2% seen just once and around 10% held by the top ten. The source material was PBMCs, sampled at surgery. The source is a male donor with early-stage non-small cell lung cancer. The CDR3 runs from the conserved cysteine through the conserved F or W. The D gene is left open where the match is weak. Size is stated for part of the rows, as once, few or many counts, or as a class when the clone is expanded.

V	D	size	J	DNA	CDR3
TRBV19	TRBD2	many	TRBJ2-1	TGTGCCACCCCATTTGGAAATAGCGGGGGACACCCTTGGAATGAGCAGTTCTTC	CATPFGNSGGHPWNEQFF
TRBV20-1	NA	many	TRBJ2-1	TGCAGTGCTAGAAATATACGGGGCAACAGCAATGAGCAGTTCTTC	CSARNIRGNSNEQFF
TRBV4-1	NA	many	TRBJ1-5	TGCGCCAGCAGCCGAGACCTTATTCAGCCCCAGCATTTT	CASSRDLIQPQHF
TRBV4-1	TRBD2	many	TRBJ2-7	TGCGCCAGCAGCCGTAGCGGGATCAATGACGAGCAGTACTTC	CASSRSGINDEQYF
TRBV18	TRBD1	many	TRBJ1-1	TGTGCCAGCTCACCAGAGACAGGGGGGAGGACTGAAGCTTTCTTT	CASSPETGGRTEAFF
TRBV20-1	NA	many	TRBJ1-1	TGCAGTGCCATTCAGGGTGGGGGGTACACTGAAGCTTTCTTT	CSAIQGGGYTEAFF
TRBV29-1	TRBD1	many	TRBJ2-3	TGCAGCGTTGTTCCTGCAGGGGGCTCCACAGATACGCAGTATTTT	CSVVPAGGSTDTQYF
TRBV20-1	NA	many	TRBJ1-4	TGCAGTGCTAGGGTCCTTTCCGCAGGGGAAAAACTGTTTTTT	CSARVLSAGEKLFF
TRBV5-6	TRBD1	many	TRBJ2-7	TGTGCCAGCAGTATGGGACAGGGTAGCTACGAGCAGTACTTC	CASSMGQGSYEQYF
TRBV4-2	NA	many	TRBJ2-5	TGTGCCAGCAGCCAAGGGGCGTCGGAGACCCAGTACTTC	CASSQGASETQYF
TRBV2	TRBD2	many	TRBJ2-1	TGTGCCAGCAGCGACGAAGCGGGAGGGATTATGGCTGAGCAGTTCTTC	CASSDEAGGIMAEQFF
TRBV6-5	TRBD1	many	TRBJ1-1	TGTGCCAGCAGTAAGGGACAGGACGAAGCTTTCTTT	CASSKGQDEAFF
TRBV6-4	TRBD2	many	TRBJ2-3	TGTGCCAGCAGTGATGGTAGCGGGAGCGGAACAGATACGCAGTATTTT	CASSDGSGSGTDTQYF
TRBV27	NA	many	TRBJ2-7	TGTGCCAGCGGTGATGGCGGGGCAGGTGAGCAGTACTTC	CASGDGGAGEQYF
TRBV2	TRBD1	many	TRBJ1-4	TGTGCCAGCAACGTTAAAACAGGGGGCATGGATGAAAAACTGTTTTTT	CASNVKTGGMDEKLFF
TRBV13	NA	many	TRBJ2-1	TGTGCCAGCAGCTTAAGGCTAGCCCAGGGGACTGAGCAGTTCTTC	CASSLRLAQGTEQFF
TRBV7-2	TRBD2	many	TRBJ2-7	TGTGCCAGCAGCTGGCCGGGGGGTTACGAGCAGTACTTC	CASSWPGGYEQYF
TRBV20-1	NA	many	TRBJ2-6	TGCAGTGCTAGAGATGCAGGGACTGGGGCCAACGTCCTGACTTTC	CSARDAGTGANVLTF
TRBV6-4	TRBD1	NA	TRBJ2-3	TGTGCCAGCAGTGCAAGGACAGGGGGCGCAGATACGCAGTATTTT	CASSARTGGADTQYF
TRBV7-9	NA	many	TRBJ2-5	TGTGCCAGCAGCTGGGCGGGTCCGCAAGAGACCCAGTACTTC	CASSWAGPQETQYF
TRBV7-2	NA	many	TRBJ2-5	TGTGCCAGTCGGGACGCCAAAGAGACCCAGTACTTC	CASRDAKETQYF
TRBV4-1	TRBD1	many	TRBJ1-4	TGCGCCAGCAGCCAAGTAAGGGGGCCAGCTGAAAAACTGTTTTTT	CASSQVRGPAEKLFF
TRBV20-1	TRBD1	many	TRBJ2-7	TGCAGTGCTCCCTGGGGGACAGGGGCCTACGAGCAGTACTTC	CSAPWGTGAYEQYF
TRBV4-1	NA	many	TRBJ2-1	TGCGCCAGCAGCCAAGGGGGAGACGGACGGGGTCCAAAGCAGTTCTTC	CASSQGGDGRGPKQFF
TRBV27	NA	NA	TRBJ2-3	TGTGCCAGCAGTCCGGGACCTTTAATGGATACGCAGTATTTT	CASSPGPLMDTQYF
TRBV7-9	TRBD1	many	TRBJ2-7	TGTGCCAGCAGCTCAGGGTCGAGGACAGGGGCATTTTACGAGCAGTACTTC	CASSSGSRTGAFYEQYF
TRBV10-3	TRBD2	many	TRBJ2-7	TGTGCCATCGGGGCTAACGTTGGCGGGAGTTTCTACGAGCAGTACTTC	CAIGANVGGSFYEQYF
TRBV11-2	NA	many	TRBJ1-4	TGTGCCAGCAGCCAAATAGCAACTAATGAAAAACTGTTTTTT	CASSQIATNEKLFF
TRBV3-1	TRBD1	many	TRBJ2-3	TGTGCCAGCAGCCAAAGAAGGGGGCGGGATACGCAGTATTTT	CASSQRRGRDTQYF
TRBV28	TRBD1	many	TRBJ1-3	TGTGCCAGCAGTCCCCTCCGACAGGGTGTCGTAGGAAACACCATATATTTT	CASSPLRQGVVGNTIYF
TRBV7-6	TRBD2	few	TRBJ2-1	TGTGCCAGCAGCTTAGGAGGGAGGGCCGACAATGAGCAGTTCTTC	CASSLGGRADNEQFF
TRBV5-1	TRBD2	many	TRBJ2-3	TGCGCCAGCAGGGACGGACTAGCGGGTCCTAGCACAGATACGCAGTATTTT	CASRDGLAGPSTDTQYF
TRBV6-6	NA	NA	TRBJ2-5	TGTGCCAGCAGTTACCGGCACTTCCTGGGGCTTTTCCAAGAGACCCAGTACTTC	CASSYRHFLGLFQETQYF
TRBV7-2	NA	few	TRBJ1-6	TGTGCCAGCAGCTCCCAGACAGGACGGAATTCACCCCTCCACTTT	CASSSQTGRNSPLHF
TRBV27	NA	few	TRBJ2-1	TGTGCCAGCAGGAACGACCCAAATCTGGGGGAGCAGTTCTTC	CASRNDPNLGEQFF
TRBV5-5	TRBD1	many	TRBJ2-5	TGTGCCAGCAGCTTGGTAACAGGGGGCGCGGAGACCCAGTACTTC	CASSLVTGGAETQYF
TRBV5-1	TRBD1	many	TRBJ2-7	TGCGCCAGCAGTACAGGGACAGGGTCCTACGAGCAGTACTTC	CASSTGTGSYEQYF
TRBV7-2	NA	many	TRBJ2-3	TGTGCCAGCAGCTTAGAAGGAGCCGGGCTCCCCACAGATACGCAGTATTTT	CASSLEGAGLPTDTQYF
TRBV10-2	TRBD2	many	TRBJ2-7	TGCGCCAGCAGTGAGGTGGAGCGGGAGGTTTACTACGAGCAGTACTTC	CASSEVEREVYYEQYF
TRBV2	NA	many	TRBJ1-6	TGTGCCAGCAGTGGCATAGGGAAAAATTCACCCCTCCACTTT	CASSGIGKNSPLHF
TRBV19	NA	many	TRBJ2-5	TGTGCCAGTACCGAACATGGCAGGGTCGAGACCCAGTACTTC	CASTEHGRVETQYF
TRBV21-1	NA	many	TRBJ2-7	TGTGCCAGCAGCAAACATAGCACTCCCTACGAGCAGTACTTC	CASSKHSTPYEQYF
TRBV5-1	NA	many	TRBJ2-7	TGCGCCAGCAGCTTGGATCCGGGGGTAGACGAGCAGTACTTC	CASSLDPGVDEQYF
TRBV2	NA	NA	TRBJ2-6	TGTGCCAGCAGTGAAGCGCTTCGTGGGGCCAACGTCCTGACTTTC	CASSEALRGANVLTF
TRBV15	NA	NA	TRBJ2-1	TGTGCCACCAGCAGAGATCCCAGGGCTGGGGAGCAGTTCTTC	CATSRDPRAGEQFF
TRBV9	TRBD2	many	TRBJ2-3	TGTGCCAGCAGCGTAGAAGGTAGCGGGAGAGATACGCAGTATTTT	CASSVEGSGRDTQYF
TRBV5-1	TRBD1	few	TRBJ2-7	TGCGCCAGCAGCCTCCCGACAGGGTCTACCTACGAGCAGTACTTC	CASSLPTGSTYEQYF
TRBV7-2	NA	NA	TRBJ2-7	TGTGCCAGCAGCTTGACTGTTAGCTCCTACGAGCAGTACTTC	CASSLTVSSYEQYF
TRBV6-6	TRBD2	many	TRBJ2-3	TGTGCCAGCAGTTACCTGAGTACTAGCGGGAGTGGGACCACGCAGTATTTT	CASSYLSTSGSGTTQYF
TRBV29-1	TRBD2	many	TRBJ2-3	TGCAGCGTTGAAGGACTAGCGGGAGATACGCAGTATTTT	CSVEGLAGDTQYF
TRBV2	NA	many	TRBJ1-2	TGTGCCAGCAGTGGATACAGCTCTAACTATGGCTACACCTTC	CASSGYSSNYGYTF
TRBV20-1	TRBD2	many	TRBJ2-3	TGCAGTGGACTAGCGGGAGGCACAGATACGCAGTATTTT	CSGLAGGTDTQYF
TRBV27	TRBD2	many	TRBJ2-1	TGTGCCAGCAGGGACGCGGGGGTGGCGGGAGGGGCTGAGCAGTTCTTC	CASRDAGVAGGAEQFF
TRBV30	NA	NA	TRBJ2-7	TGTGCCTGGAGCGTTAACAACTGGGGGAAGGAAGAGCAGTACTTC	CAWSVNNWGKEEQYF
TRBV27	TRBD2	many	TRBJ2-1	TGTGCCAGCAGTTTATCGGCGGGAGGGCCCTACAATGAGCAGTTCTTC	CASSLSAGGPYNEQFF
TRBV10-2	NA	many	TRBJ2-7	TGCGCCAGCGGGGACTTCGAGCAGTACTTC	CASGDFEQYF
TRBV19	TRBD2	many	TRBJ2-1	TGTGCCAGTAGTATTCATAGCGGGCGCTCCTACAATGAGCAGTTCTTC	CASSIHSGRSYNEQFF